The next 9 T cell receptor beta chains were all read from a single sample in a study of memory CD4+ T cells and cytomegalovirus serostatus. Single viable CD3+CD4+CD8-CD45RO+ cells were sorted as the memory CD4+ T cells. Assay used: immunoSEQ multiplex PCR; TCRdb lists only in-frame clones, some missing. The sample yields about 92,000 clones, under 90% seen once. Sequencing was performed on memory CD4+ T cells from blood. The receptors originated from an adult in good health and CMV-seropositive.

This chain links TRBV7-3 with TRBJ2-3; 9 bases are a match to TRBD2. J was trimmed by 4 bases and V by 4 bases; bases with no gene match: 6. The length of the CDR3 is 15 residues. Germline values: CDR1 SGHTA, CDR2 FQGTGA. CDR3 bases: TGTGCCAGCAGCTCAGGAATAGCGGGAGCAGATACGCAGTATTTT. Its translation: CASSSGIAGADTQYF.

The CDR3 is CASRPSSTNEKLFF. In nucleotides, the CDR3 is TGTGCCAGCAGGCCGAGTTCAACTAATGAAAAACTGTTTTTT. This sequence joins TRBV5-4 and TRBJ1-4; unclear D gene. The ends were cut back, 5 bases at V and 0 bases at J, with 8 bases in the middle. Looked up from germline, CDR1 is SGHNT and CDR2 is YYREEE (reference sequence). The CDR3 totals 14 residues.

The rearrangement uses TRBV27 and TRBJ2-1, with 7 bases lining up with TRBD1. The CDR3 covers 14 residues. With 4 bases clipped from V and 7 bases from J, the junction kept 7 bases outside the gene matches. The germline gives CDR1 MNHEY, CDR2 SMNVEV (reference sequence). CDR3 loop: CASSSQGVLNEQFF. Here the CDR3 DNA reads TGTGCCAGCAGTTCTCAGGGGGTATTAAATGAGCAGTTCTTC.

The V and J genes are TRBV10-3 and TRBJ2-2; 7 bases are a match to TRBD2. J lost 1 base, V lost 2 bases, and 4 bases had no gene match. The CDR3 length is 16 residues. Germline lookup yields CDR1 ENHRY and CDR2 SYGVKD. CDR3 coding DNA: TGTGCCATCAGTGAGGCGCCTAGCGGGAACACCGGGGAGCTGTTTTTT. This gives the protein CAISEAPSGNTGELFF.

The CDR3 DNA reads TGTGCCAGCAGCCCCTTGGGACAGGGGGCGCCCGGGGAGCTGTTTTTT. Translating gives CASSPLGQGAPGELFF. The chain has TRBV9 and TRBJ2-2, with 12 bases fitting TRBD1. V shed 4 bases, J shed 6 bases, and the junction held 7 bases outside the gene matches. CDR3 length: 16 amino acids. Germline V gene data show CDR1 as SGDLS and CDR2 as YYNGEE. The full variable domain, with the rest looked up from reference TRBV9 and TRBJ2-2, is DSGVTQTPKHLITATGQRVTLRCSPRSGDLSVYWYQQSLDQGLQFLIQYYNGEERAKGNILERFSAQQFPDLHSELNLSSLELGDSALYFCASSPLGQGAPGELFFGEGSRLTVL.

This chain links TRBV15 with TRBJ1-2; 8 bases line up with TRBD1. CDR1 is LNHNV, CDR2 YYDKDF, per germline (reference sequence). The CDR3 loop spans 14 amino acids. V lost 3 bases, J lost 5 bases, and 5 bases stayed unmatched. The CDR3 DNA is TGTGCCACCAGCAGTATGAGGACAGGGTATGGCTACACCTTC. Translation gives CATSSMRTGYGYTF.

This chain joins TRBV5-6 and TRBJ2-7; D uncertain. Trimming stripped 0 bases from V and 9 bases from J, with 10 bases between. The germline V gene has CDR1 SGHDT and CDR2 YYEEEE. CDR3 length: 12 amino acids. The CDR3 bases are TGTGCCAGCAGCTTGGGGGAAATTGGGCAGTACTTC. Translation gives CASSLGEIGQYF.

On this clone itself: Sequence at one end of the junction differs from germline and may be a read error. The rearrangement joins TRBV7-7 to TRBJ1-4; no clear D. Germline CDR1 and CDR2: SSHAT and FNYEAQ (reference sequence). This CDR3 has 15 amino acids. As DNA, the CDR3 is TGTGCTAGCAGCTTACCTGTCCAGGATGTGTGGAAACTGTTTTTT. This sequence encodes CASSLPVQDVWKLFF.

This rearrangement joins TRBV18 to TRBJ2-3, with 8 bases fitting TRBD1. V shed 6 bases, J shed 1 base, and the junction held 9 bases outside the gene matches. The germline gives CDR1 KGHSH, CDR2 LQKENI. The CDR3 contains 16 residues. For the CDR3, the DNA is TGTGCCAGCTCGCCCTCGACAGGGGTCGGCACAGATACGCAGTATTTT. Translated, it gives CASSPSTGVGTDTQYF.